These T cell receptor beta chains were read from a single sample in a study of blood T cell repertoires in COVID-19. The data were produced by immunoSEQ multiplex PCR, yet TCRdb's version contains in-frame clones alone and is incomplete. Of under 250,000 clones in the sample, roughly 80% were seen once. Specimen: peripheral blood. The receptors shown here come from a woman aged 55-70 years who had recovered from COVID-19. Both conserved end residues are part of each CDR3. D genes are given only for firm matches. The size field is filled for only some rows; it gives once, few, many or a size class.

CDR3 protein: CASSFSPQEKLFF
CDR3 DNA: TGCGCCAGCAGCTTTTCTCCCCAGGAAAAACTGTTTTTT
V gene: TRBV5-1
J gene: TRBJ1-4
clone size: once
D gene: -

CDR3 protein: CASSKSVEHEAFF
CDR3 DNA: TGTGCCAGCAGCAAGTCGGTGGAGCATGAAGCTTTCTTT
V gene: TRBV21-1
J gene: TRBJ1-1
clone size: -
D gene: -

CDR3 protein: CASSNRGAQETQYF
CDR3 DNA: TGTGCCAGCTCTAACAGGGGCGCCCAAGAGACCCAGTACTTC
V gene: TRBV18
J gene: TRBJ2-5
clone size: -
D gene: TRBD1

CDR3 protein: CASSPPPGQGYGYTF
CDR3 DNA: TGTGCCAGCAGCCCCCCGCCTGGACAGGGATACGGCTACACCTTC
V gene: TRBV13
J gene: TRBJ1-2
clone size: -
D gene: TRBD1

CDR3 protein: CASSRGTSGENTGELFF
CDR3 DNA: TGTGCCAGCAGTCGGGGGACTAGCGGGGAAAACACCGGGGAGCTGTTTTTT
V gene: TRBV9
J gene: TRBJ2-2
clone size: -
D gene: TRBD2

CDR3 protein: CASSSNGGLRYF
CDR3 DNA: TGTGCCAGCAGCTCGAACGGGGGTTTGCGGTACTTC
V gene: TRBV5-4
J gene: TRBJ2-7
clone size: few
D gene: -

CDR3 protein: CATSRNTGGDQPQHF
CDR3 DNA: TGTGCCACCAGCAGAAACACAGGGGGCGATCAGCCCCAGCATTTT
V gene: TRBV15
J gene: TRBJ1-5
clone size: -
D gene: TRBD1

CDR3 protein: CASRTAGDYGYTF
CDR3 DNA: TGTGCCAGCAGGACAGCGGGAGACTATGGCTACACCTTC
V gene: TRBV11-2
J gene: TRBJ1-2
clone size: -
D gene: -

CDR3 protein: CASNQGFNNSPLHF
CDR3 DNA: TGTGCCAGCAATCAGGGATTTAATAATTCACCCCTCCACTTT
V gene: TRBV2
J gene: TRBJ1-6
clone size: -
D gene: -

CDR3 protein: CASSLEVGGQETQYF
CDR3 DNA: TGCGCCAGCAGCTTGGAGGTCGGGGGACAAGAGACCCAGTACTTC
V gene: TRBV5-1
J gene: TRBJ2-5
clone size: -
D gene: -

CDR3 protein: CASSLSGGHSNEQYF
CDR3 DNA: TGCGCCAGCAGCTTATCGGGGGGGCACTCGAACGAGCAGTACTTC
V gene: TRBV5-1
J gene: TRBJ2-7
clone size: -
D gene: TRBD2

CDR3 protein: CASSYSIVKGKTGANVLTF
CDR3 DNA: TGTGCCAGCAGTTACTCGATCGTCAAGGGGAAGACTGGGGCCAACGTCCTGACTTTC
V gene: TRBV6-2/TRBV6-3
J gene: TRBJ2-6
clone size: -
D gene: -

CDR3 protein: CASSELAGAGTYEQYF
CDR3 DNA: TGTGCCAGCAGTGAACTAGCGGGGGCCGGTACCTACGAGCAGTACTTC
V gene: TRBV2
J gene: TRBJ2-7
clone size: -
D gene: TRBD2

CDR3 protein: CASSFSLRAFEKLFF
CDR3 DNA: TGTGCCAGCAGCTTTTCTCTCAGGGCGTTTGAAAAACTGTTTTTT
V gene: TRBV7-8
J gene: TRBJ1-4
clone size: -
D gene: -

CDR3 protein: CASSVMAGTDTQYF
CDR3 DNA: TGTGCCAGCAGTGTAATGGCGGGGACAGATACGCAGTATTTT
V gene: TRBV2
J gene: TRBJ2-3
clone size: few
D gene: -

CDR3 protein: CASSLARTSNPFQETQYF
CDR3 DNA: TGTGCCAGCAGCTTAGCGAGGACTAGCAATCCATTTCAAGAGACCCAGTACTTC
V gene: TRBV7-8
J gene: TRBJ2-5
clone size: -
D gene: TRBD2

CDR3 protein: CAWTPGGTGYYRWSEAFF
CDR3 DNA: TGTGCCTGGACCCCCGGGGGGACAGGGTATTATAGGTGGTCTGAAGCTTTCTTT
V gene: TRBV30
J gene: TRBJ1-1
clone size: -
D gene: TRBD1

CDR3 protein: CASSLQGAVGTEAFF
CDR3 DNA: TGTGCCAGCAGTCTACAGGGGGCGGTGGGCACTGAAGCTTTCTTT
V gene: TRBV6-5
J gene: TRBJ1-1
clone size: few
D gene: TRBD1

CDR3 protein: CASSRGGSYNEQFF
CDR3 DNA: TGTGCCAGCAGCCGGGGGGGCTCCTACAATGAGCAGTTCTTC
V gene: TRBV6-4
J gene: TRBJ2-1
clone size: -
D gene: TRBD2

CDR3 protein: CATKLAGGDNEQFF
CDR3 DNA: TGTGCCACGAAACTAGCGGGGGGCGACAATGAGCAGTTCTTC
V gene: TRBV19
J gene: TRBJ2-1
clone size: -
D gene: TRBD2

CDR3 protein: CASSLRQGEAFF
CDR3 DNA: TGTGCCAGCAGTTTACGACAGGGAGAAGCTTTCTTT
V gene: TRBV6-5
J gene: TRBJ1-1
clone size: -
D gene: TRBD1

CDR3 protein: CASSPQGLDRTGYTF
CDR3 DNA: TGTGCCAGTAGTCCTCAGGGGTTAGATAGGACTGGCTACACCTTC
V gene: TRBV19
J gene: TRBJ1-2
clone size: -
D gene: -

CDR3 protein: CALRRARGTQYF
CDR3 DNA: TGTGCCTTAAGGCGGGCCCGAGGGACCCAGTACTTC
V gene: TRBV30
J gene: TRBJ2-5
clone size: -
D gene: -

CDR3 protein: CASSIRQGYEPQHF
CDR3 DNA: TGTGCCAGTAGTATCCGACAGGGGTACGAGCCCCAGCATTTT
V gene: TRBV19
J gene: TRBJ1-5
clone size: -
D gene: TRBD1

CDR3 protein: CASSLEAGPSGELFF
CDR3 DNA: TGTGCCAGCAGTTTAGAGGCAGGGCCGTCCGGGGAGCTGTTTTTT
V gene: TRBV27
J gene: TRBJ2-2
clone size: -
D gene: -

CDR3 protein: CASSLSGGMAFF
CDR3 DNA: TGTGCCAGCAGTCTCTCCGGGGGGATGGCTTTCTTT
V gene: TRBV12-3/TRBV12-4
J gene: TRBJ1-1
clone size: -
D gene: -

CDR3 protein: CASSPVLAGLGEKLFF
CDR3 DNA: TGCGCCAGCAGCCCCGTTTTGGCAGGGCTCGGTGAAAAACTGTTTTTT
V gene: TRBV4-1
J gene: TRBJ1-4
clone size: -
D gene: -

CDR3 protein: CASSAGVLNTEAFF
CDR3 DNA: TGTGCCAGCAGCGCAGGGGTTCTGAACACTGAAGCTTTCTTT
V gene: TRBV7-8
J gene: TRBJ1-1
clone size: -
D gene: -

CDR3 protein: CASSFGQFSEGYTF
CDR3 DNA: TGTGCCAGCAGTTTCGGACAGTTCTCGGAAGGCTACACCTTC
V gene: TRBV27
J gene: TRBJ1-2
clone size: -
D gene: -

CDR3 protein: CASSVGLAANTGELFF
CDR3 DNA: TGTGCCAGCAGTGTGGGACTAGCGGCGAACACCGGGGAGCTGTTTTTT
V gene: TRBV2
J gene: TRBJ2-2
clone size: -
D gene: TRBD2

CDR3 protein: CASSPLRGQPQHF
CDR3 DNA: TGTGCCAGCAGCCCCCTAAGGGGACAGCCCCAGCATTTT
V gene: TRBV27
J gene: TRBJ1-5
clone size: few
D gene: -

CDR3 protein: CASSFEASRNTIYF
CDR3 DNA: TGCGCCAGCAGCTTCGAGGCTTCAAGAAACACCATATATTTT
V gene: TRBV5-1
J gene: TRBJ1-3
clone size: -
D gene: -

CDR3 protein: CASSVDRVNTGELFF
CDR3 DNA: TGTGCCAGCAGCGTAGACAGGGTGAACACCGGGGAGCTGTTTTTT
V gene: TRBV9
J gene: TRBJ2-2
clone size: -
D gene: -

CDR3 protein: CASSLRRTGWTQYGYTF
CDR3 DNA: TGTGCCAGCAGCTTGAGGCGAACAGGGTGGACTCAATATGGCTACACCTTC
V gene: TRBV5-4
J gene: TRBJ1-2
clone size: few
D gene: -

CDR3 protein: CASSPQDSNSPLHF
CDR3 DNA: TGCGCCAGCAGCCCCCAGGACAGCAATTCACCCCTCCACTTT
V gene: TRBV5-1
J gene: TRBJ1-6
clone size: -
D gene: -

CDR3 protein: CASSPLVSTVNEKLFF
CDR3 DNA: TGTGCCAGCTCACCACTCGTTTCGACAGTTAATGAAAAACTGTTTTTT
V gene: TRBV18
J gene: TRBJ1-4
clone size: -
D gene: -

CDR3 protein: CASSSGGPIEQYF
CDR3 DNA: TGTGCCAGCAGTTCAGGGGGGCCCATCGAGCAGTACTTC
V gene: TRBV12-3/TRBV12-4
J gene: TRBJ2-7
clone size: once
D gene: -

CDR3 protein: CASSLRLAGVNTGELFF
CDR3 DNA: TGTGCCAGCAGCTTACGGCTAGCGGGGGTCAACACCGGGGAGCTGTTTTTT
V gene: TRBV13
J gene: TRBJ2-2
clone size: -
D gene: TRBD2